One and the same sample provided the 8 T cell receptor beta chains below, sequenced in a study of control samples from healthy donors and cancer patients. Clones were sequenced by immunoSEQ multiplex PCR, and TCRdb holds only the in-frame ones, with some missing. The sample carries 200,000 to 250,000 clones, 85% to 95% recorded once. Sample: blood. The receptor set was obtained from a man between 45 and 60 years old in good health.

The chain couples TRBV7-9 to TRBJ1-1; D perhaps matches TRBD1 (6 bases). Trimming took off 6 bases at V and 4 bases at J, with 18 bases between the two ends. Germline CDR1 SEHNR, CDR2 FQNEAQ (reference sequence). CDR3 length: 15 residues. CDR3 in amino acids: CASSYGTRGGTEAFF. CDR3 bases: TGTGCCAGCAGTTACGGGACACGAGGGGGCACTGAAGCTTTCTTT. The whole variable domain, filled in from reference TRBV7-9 and TRBJ1-1, reads DTGVSQNPRHKITKRGQNVTFRCDPISEHNRLYWYRQTLGQGPEFLTYFQNEAQLEKSRLLSDRFSAERPKGSFSTLEIQRTEQGDSAMYLCASSYGTRGGTEAFFGQGTRLTVV.

Note on this clone: Other nucleotide sequences from this sample produce the same CDR3. V and J are TRBV28 and TRBJ2-7; D remains unclear. The germline V gene has CDR1 MDHEN and CDR2 SYDVKM. With 3 bases removed from V and 3 bases from J, the gap between germline ends came to 6 bases. The CDR3 has 12 amino acids. CDR3 DNA: TGTGCCAGCAGTTTGGCAGGCTACGAGCAGTACTTC. Its protein product is CASSLAGYEQYF.

This rearrangement joins TRBV4-1 to TRBJ1-5; D remains unclear. CDR1 and CDR2 from the germline V gene are MGHRA and YSYEKL. V lost 0 bases, J lost 1 base, and 10 bases lay in between. This CDR3 comprises 16 residues. The CDR3 spells CASSQDSPASNQPQHF. The DNA of the CDR3 is TGCGCCAGCAGCCAAGATTCCCCAGCAAGCAATCAGCCCCAGCATTTT.

In this sample, this clone turned up once. The chain joins TRBV10-3 to TRBJ2-1; D is perhaps TRBD2 (6 bases). Trimming removed 4 bases from V and 3 bases from J, with 16 bases in between. Germline-derived CDR1 and CDR2 are ENHRY and SYGVKD. This CDR3 has 16 amino acids. In DNA form, the CDR3 reads TGTGCCATCAGTGCCGAAAGGGGACTGAGCTACAATGAGCAGTTCTTC. Translation: CAISAERGLSYNEQFF.

This rearrangement joins TRBV9 to TRBJ2-2, with 7 bases lining up with TRBD1. Trimming removed 0 bases from V and 5 bases from J; junction bases left unmatched: 10. The CDR3 contains 17 residues. Looked up from germline, CDR1 is SGDLS and CDR2 is YYNGEE. The CDR3 reads CASSVAPGGSGTGELFF. In nucleotides, the CDR3 is TGTGCCAGCAGCGTAGCTCCAGGGGGTTCGGGGACCGGGGAGCTGTTTTTT.

V gene TRBV12-3 or TRBV12-4 combines with J gene TRBJ1-1; no clear D gene. The CDR3 contains 12 residues. With 1 base removed from V and 5 bases from J, the gap between germline ends came to 5 bases. The CDR3 sequence: CASSLVTTEAFF. The DNA of the CDR3 is TGTGCCAGCAGTTTAGTTACGACTGAAGCTTTCTTT.

CDR3 residues: CASSQVSLSDTQYF. The CDR3 region has the DNA TGTGCCAGTAGTCAGGTGTCCTTATCAGATACGCAGTATTTT. J is TRBJ2-3 and V is TRBV19; D gene ambiguous. CDR3 size: 14 residues. Between the trimmed V and J ends, which lost 5 bases and 4 bases, there was a span of 13 bases. The germline V gene encodes CDR1 LNHDA and CDR2 SQIVND (reference sequence).

This chain uses TRBV5-1 with TRBJ2-6, with 7 bases identical to TRBD2. V trimming: 2 bases; J trimming: 4 bases; junction bases outside the gene matches: 3. The CDR3 contains 15 residues. CDR1 SGHRS and CDR2 YFSETQ come from the germline V gene. CDR3 in DNA: TGCGCCAGCAGCTTTAGACTAGCCGGGGCCAACGTCCTGACTTTC. Residues: CASSFRLAGANVLTF.